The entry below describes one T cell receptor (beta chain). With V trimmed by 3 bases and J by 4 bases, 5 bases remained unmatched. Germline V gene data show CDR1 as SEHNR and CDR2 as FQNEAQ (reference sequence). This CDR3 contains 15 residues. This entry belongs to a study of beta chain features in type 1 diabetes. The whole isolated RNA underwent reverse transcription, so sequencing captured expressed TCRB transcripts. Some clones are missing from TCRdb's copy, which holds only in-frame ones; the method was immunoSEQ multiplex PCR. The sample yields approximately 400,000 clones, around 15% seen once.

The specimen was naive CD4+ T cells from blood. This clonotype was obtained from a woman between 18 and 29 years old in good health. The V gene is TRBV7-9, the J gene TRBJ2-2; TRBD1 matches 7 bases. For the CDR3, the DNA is TGTGCCAGCAGCTTGGCAGGGGGTAGCACCGGGGAGCTGTTTTTT. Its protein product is CASSLAGGSTGELFF.